This TCR beta chain is drawn from a study of T cells expressing NK-cell markers. Per germline, CDR1 KGHDR and CDR2 SFDVKD. The CDR3 is made up of 14 amino acids. TCRdb derives one entry per CDR3 protein from the 5' RACE reads, leaving out DNA. The sample table sets out about 550,000 distinct CDR3 sequences. The specimen sequenced was blood T cells: a sorted CD56 or NKG2C T cell subset, CD4+ or CD8+ T cells, or bulk PBMC T cells (not recorded which). This chain uses TRBV24-1 with TRBJ2-3. The TCR sequence derives from a man younger than 35 in good health. This chain's CDR3 is CATSAKLFADTQYF.